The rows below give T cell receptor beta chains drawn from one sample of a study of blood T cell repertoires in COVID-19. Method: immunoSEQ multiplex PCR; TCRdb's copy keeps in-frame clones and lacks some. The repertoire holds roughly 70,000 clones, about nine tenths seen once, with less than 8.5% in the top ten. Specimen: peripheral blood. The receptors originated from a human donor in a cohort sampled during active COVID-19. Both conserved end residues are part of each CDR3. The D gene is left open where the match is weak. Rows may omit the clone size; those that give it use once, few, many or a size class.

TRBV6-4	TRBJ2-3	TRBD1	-	TGTGCCAGCAGTCCTGAATGGACAGGCCTCACAGATACGCAGTATTTT	CASSPEWTGLTDTQYF
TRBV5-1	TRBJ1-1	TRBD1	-	TGCGCCAGCAGCCCGATAGGACAGGGGATAGCGAACACTGAAGCTTTCTTT	CASSPIGQGIANTEAFF
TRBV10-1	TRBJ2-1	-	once	TGCGCCAGCAGTGCGGCACCTCAGACAGGCGGGGAGCAGTTCTTC	CASSAAPQTGGEQFF
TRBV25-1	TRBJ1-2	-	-	TGTGCCAGCAGTGCCTCCGGGGGGTTGGGTGGCTACACCTTC	CASSASGGLGGYTF
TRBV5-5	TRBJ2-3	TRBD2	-	TGTGCCAGCAGCTTGGATGTAGCGGGACCGGGGGATACGCAGTATTTT	CASSLDVAGPGDTQYF
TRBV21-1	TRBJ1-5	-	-	TGTGCCAGCACCAAGGCAGGGCCAGATAGCAATCAGCCCCAGCATTTT	CASTKAGPDSNQPQHF
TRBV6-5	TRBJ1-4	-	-	TGTGCCAGCAAGAAGGGGCCAGGAGGGGAAAAACTGTTTTTT	CASKKGPGGEKLFF
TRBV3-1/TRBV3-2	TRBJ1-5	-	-	TGTGCCAGCAGCCAAGCACAGGGTTGGCAGCCCCAGCATTTT	CASSQAQGWQPQHF
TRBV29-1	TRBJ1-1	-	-	TGCAGCGCCAAAATGAACACTGAAGCTTTCTTT	CSAKMNTEAFF
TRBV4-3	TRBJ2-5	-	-	TGCGCCAGCAGCCAATCGTCGTCGGGGAAAGAGACCCAGTACTTC	CASSQSSSGKETQYF
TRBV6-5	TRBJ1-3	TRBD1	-	TGTGCCAGCACTCTGGACAGGGCCTCTGGAAACACCATATATTTT	CASTLDRASGNTIYF
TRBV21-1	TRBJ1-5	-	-	TGTGCCAGACCCGGGACAGGGAGTACTTATAGCAATCAGCCCCAGCATTTT	CARPGTGSTYSNQPQHF
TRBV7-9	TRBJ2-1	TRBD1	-	TGTGCCAGCAGCCGGAGTGGGACAGGGTCGAATGAGCAGTTCTTC	CASSRSGTGSNEQFF
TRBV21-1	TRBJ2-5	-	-	TGTGCCAGCAGCTACTGGTACAGGGCGCCGTCGACCCAGTACTTC	CASSYWYRAPSTQYF
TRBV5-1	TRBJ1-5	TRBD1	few	TGCGCCAGCAGCCTGGGGACAGGGGGCAAGAGCAATCAGCCCCAGCATTTT	CASSLGTGGKSNQPQHF
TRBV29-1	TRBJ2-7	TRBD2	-	TGCAGCGGTGGGGCGCGGGGGACGAAAGAGCAGTACTTC	CSGGARGTKEQYF
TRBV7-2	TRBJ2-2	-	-	TGTGCCAGCAGCCTCGGACAAAACACCGGGGAGCTGTTTTTT	CASSLGQNTGELFF
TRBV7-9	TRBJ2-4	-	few	TGTGCCAGCAGCTTAACGGGTCGGCCTGCCAAAAACATTCAGTACTTC	CASSLTGRPAKNIQYF
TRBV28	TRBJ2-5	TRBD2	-	TGTGCCAGCAGGTGGGAGGGGCGAGAGACCCAGTACTTC	CASRWEGRETQYF
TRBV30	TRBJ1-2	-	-	TGTGCCTGGAACAGCTATGGCTACACCTTC	CAWNSYGYTF
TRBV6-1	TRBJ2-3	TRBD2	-	TGTGCCAGCAGTGTGGCTAGCGGGGCCATCGGGGGCACAGATACGCAGTATTTT	CASSVASGAIGGTDTQYF
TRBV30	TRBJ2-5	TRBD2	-	TGTGCCTGGAGTAGAAATAGCGGGGGGGCCAGAGAGACCCAGTACTTC	CAWSRNSGGARETQYF
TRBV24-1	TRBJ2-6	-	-	TGTGCCACCAGTGACCCAACAGGGAAAGGGGCCAACGTCCTGACTTTC	CATSDPTGKGANVLTF
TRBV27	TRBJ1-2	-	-	TGTGCCAGCAGTTTTGGTGGGCTTAACTATGGCTACACCTTC	CASSFGGLNYGYTF
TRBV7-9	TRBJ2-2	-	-	TGTGCCAGCAGCTTTAATTCCCTCGCGGGCACCGGGGAGCTGTTTTTT	CASSFNSLAGTGELFF
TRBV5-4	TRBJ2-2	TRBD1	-	TGTGCCGCGGCCGGGCAGGGGGCGGTAGGGACCGGGGAGCTGTTTTTT	CAAAGQGAVGTGELFF
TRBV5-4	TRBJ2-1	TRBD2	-	TGTGCCAGCAGCTTGGCCGGGAGGGCGTTCAATGAGCAGTTCTTC	CASSLAGRAFNEQFF
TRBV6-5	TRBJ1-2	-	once	TGTGCCAGCACTCGGACAGATCCGGCCCTCTATGGCTACACCTTC	CASTRTDPALYGYTF
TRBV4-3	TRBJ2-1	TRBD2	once	TGCGCCAGCAGCCAACTAGCGGGGGGGACCTCCTACAATGAGCAGTTCTTC	CASSQLAGGTSYNEQFF
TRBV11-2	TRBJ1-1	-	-	TGTGCCAGCAGTTCAGGACAGTTTATGAACACTGAAGCTTTCTTT	CASSSGQFMNTEAFF
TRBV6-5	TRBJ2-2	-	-	TGTGCCAGTAGAGTGGACACCGGGGAGCTGTTTTTT	CASRVDTGELFF
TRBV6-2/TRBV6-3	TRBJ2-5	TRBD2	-	TGTGCCAGCAGTTACTCGATCCCCTTCGGGGGGGACCAAGAGACCCAGTACTTC	CASSYSIPFGGDQETQYF
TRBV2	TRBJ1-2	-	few	TGTGCCAGCAGTGAACACAGCTATGGCTACACCTTC	CASSEHSYGYTF
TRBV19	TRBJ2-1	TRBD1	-	TGTGCCAGTAGTATAACAGGGGGTTACAATGAGCAGTTCTTC	CASSITGGYNEQFF
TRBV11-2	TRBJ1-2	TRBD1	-	TGTGCCAGCAGCTTAAGCGACAGGGAAGGCTACACCTTC	CASSLSDREGYTF
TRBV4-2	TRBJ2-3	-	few	TGTGCCAGCAGCCAAGGGCGGGAATCGGCGCAGTATTTT	CASSQGRESAQYF
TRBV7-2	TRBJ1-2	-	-	TGTGCCAGCAGCTTAGGACAGATTAACTATGGCTACACCTTC	CASSLGQINYGYTF
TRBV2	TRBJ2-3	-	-	TGTGCCAGCAAATACTCAGATACGCAGTATTTT	CASKYSDTQYF
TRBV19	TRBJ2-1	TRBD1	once	TGTGCCAGTAGTATGGGACAGAACTATGAGCAGTTCTTC	CASSMGQNYEQFF
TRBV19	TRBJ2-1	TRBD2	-	TGTGCCAGTAGTAGACTAGCGGGGGGGCTTTATGAGCAGTTCTTC	CASSRLAGGLYEQFF